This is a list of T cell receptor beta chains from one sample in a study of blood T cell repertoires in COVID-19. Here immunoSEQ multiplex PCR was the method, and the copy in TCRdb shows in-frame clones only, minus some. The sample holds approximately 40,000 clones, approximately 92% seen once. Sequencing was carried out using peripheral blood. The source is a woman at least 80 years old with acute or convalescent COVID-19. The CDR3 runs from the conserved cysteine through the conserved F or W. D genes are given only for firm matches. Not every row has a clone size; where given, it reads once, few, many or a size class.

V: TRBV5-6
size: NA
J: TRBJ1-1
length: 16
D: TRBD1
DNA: TGTGCCAGCAGCCCAACCTGGACAGGGGAGAACACTGAAGCTTTCTTT
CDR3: CASSPTWTGENTEAFF

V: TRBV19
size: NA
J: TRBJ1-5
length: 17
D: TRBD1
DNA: TGTGCCAGTAACCTCCGGACAGGGGGGAGAGGTTATCAGCCCCAGCATTTT
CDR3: CASNLRTGGRGYQPQHF

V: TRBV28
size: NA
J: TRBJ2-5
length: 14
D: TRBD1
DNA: TGTGCCAGCAGGCCGGGGACAGGGGTGGAGACCCAGTACTTC
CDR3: CASRPGTGVETQYF

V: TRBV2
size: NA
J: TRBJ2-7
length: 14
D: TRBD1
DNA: TGTGCCAGCAGCGGACAGGGGTCCCACTACGAGCAGTACTTC
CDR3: CASSGQGSHYEQYF

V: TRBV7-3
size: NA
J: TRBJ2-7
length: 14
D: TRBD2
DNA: TGTGCCAGCAGCTTGGGGGGGTCCTTCTACGAGCAGTACTTC
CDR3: CASSLGGSFYEQYF

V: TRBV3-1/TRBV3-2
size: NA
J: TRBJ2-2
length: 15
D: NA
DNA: TGTGCCAGCAGCCCCCGGATACAACCAGGGGGGGAGCTGTTTTTT
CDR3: CASSPRIQPGGELFF

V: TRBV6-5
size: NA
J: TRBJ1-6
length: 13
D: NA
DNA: TGTGCCAGCAGTTACTCCGGGTATTCACCCCTCCACTTT
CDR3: CASSYSGYSPLHF

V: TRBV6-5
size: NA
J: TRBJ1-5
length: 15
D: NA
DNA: TGTGCCAGCTATTCCGGGACTCATAGCAATCAGCCCCAGCATTTT
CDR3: CASYSGTHSNQPQHF

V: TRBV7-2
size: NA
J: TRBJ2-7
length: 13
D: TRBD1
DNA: TGTGCCAGCAGTGACGGACAGGGGACTACGCAGTACTTC
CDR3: CASSDGQGTTQYF

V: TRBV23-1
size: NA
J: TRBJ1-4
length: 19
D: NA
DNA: TGCGCCAGCAGTCCGCCTGACCGGCAGGGGCCTGGGGATTGGGAAAAACTGTTTTTT
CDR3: CASSPPDRQGPGDWEKLFF

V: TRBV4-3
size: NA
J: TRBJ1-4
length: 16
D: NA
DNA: TGCGCCAGCAGCCAAGACCTCTACAGGGATAATGAAAAACTGTTTTTT
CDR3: CASSQDLYRDNEKLFF

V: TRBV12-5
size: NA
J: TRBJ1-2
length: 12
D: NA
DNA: TGTGCTAGCGGGGTGGATAACTATGGCTACACCTTC
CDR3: CASGVDNYGYTF

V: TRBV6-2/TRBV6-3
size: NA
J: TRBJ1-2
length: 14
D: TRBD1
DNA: TGTGCCAGCAGTCTGGGACAGGGGAACTATGGCTACACCTTC
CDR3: CASSLGQGNYGYTF

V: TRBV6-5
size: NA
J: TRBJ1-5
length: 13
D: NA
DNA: TGTGCCAGCAGTTACTCGAGAATCACTCTTCAGGTGTTT
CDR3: CASSYSRITLQVF

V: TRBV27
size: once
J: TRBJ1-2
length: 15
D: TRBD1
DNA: TGTGCCAGCAGTTTAGAACGAACAGGGGGTCGTGGCTACACCTTC
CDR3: CASSLERTGGRGYTF

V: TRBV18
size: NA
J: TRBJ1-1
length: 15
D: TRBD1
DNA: TGTGCCAGCTCGTCGACAGGGGGAGAGAACACTGAAGCTTTCTTT
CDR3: CASSSTGGENTEAFF

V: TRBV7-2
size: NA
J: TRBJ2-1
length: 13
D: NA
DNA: TGTGCCAGCAGCTTCGAGCCGGGAGTCGAGCAGTTCTTC
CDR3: CASSFEPGVEQFF

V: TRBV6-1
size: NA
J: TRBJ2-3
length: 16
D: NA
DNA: TGTGCCAGCAGTAAAGGGAGTGGGGACAATGCAGATACGCAGTATTTT
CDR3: CASSKGSGDNADTQYF

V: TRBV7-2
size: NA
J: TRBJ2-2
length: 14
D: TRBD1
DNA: TGTGCCAGCAGCGCACAGGGGGCGGCCGGGGAGCTGTTTTTT
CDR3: CASSAQGAAGELFF

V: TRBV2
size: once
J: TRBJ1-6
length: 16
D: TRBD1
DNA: TGTGCCAGCAGTCAATACCTTACAGGGGCCAATTCACCCCTCCACTTT
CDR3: CASSQYLTGANSPLHF

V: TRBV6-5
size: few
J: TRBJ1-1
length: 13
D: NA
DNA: TGTGCCAGCAGTTATCGGGGGGGGACTGAAGCTTTCTTT
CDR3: CASSYRGGTEAFF

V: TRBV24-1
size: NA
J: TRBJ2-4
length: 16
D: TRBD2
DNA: TGTGCCACCAGCCCAGCGGGACTAGGCGGGGAGGACATTCAGTACTTC
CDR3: CATSPAGLGGEDIQYF

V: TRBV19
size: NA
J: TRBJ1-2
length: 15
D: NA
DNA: TGTGCCAGTAATCTCAGAGGCACAGGGAACTATGGCTACACCTTC
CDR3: CASNLRGTGNYGYTF

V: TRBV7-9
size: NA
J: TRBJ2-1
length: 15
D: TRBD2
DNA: TGTGCCAGCAGTTACGGACTAGCATCCCACAATGAGCAGTTCTTC
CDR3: CASSYGLASHNEQFF

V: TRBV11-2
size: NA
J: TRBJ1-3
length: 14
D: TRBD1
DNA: TGTGCCAGCGCAGGGGGGACGATCGGAAACACCATATATTTT
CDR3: CASAGGTIGNTIYF

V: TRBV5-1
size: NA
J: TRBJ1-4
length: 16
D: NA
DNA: TGCGCCAGCAGCTTTTCCGGGGGAAGGAATAACGAAAAACTGTTTTTT
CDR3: CASSFSGGRNNEKLFF

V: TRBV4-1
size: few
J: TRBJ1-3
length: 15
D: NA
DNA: TGCGCCAGCAGCCAAGATCCCGGGGGTGGAAACACCATATATTTT
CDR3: CASSQDPGGGNTIYF

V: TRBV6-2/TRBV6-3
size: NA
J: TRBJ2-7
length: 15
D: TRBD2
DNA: TGTGCCAGCAGTCTCAGCGGGGTCATCTCCTACGAGCAGTACTTC
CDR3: CASSLSGVISYEQYF

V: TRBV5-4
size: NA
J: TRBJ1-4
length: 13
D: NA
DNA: TGTGCCAGCGGGCGGGACCCGAATGAAAAACTGTTTTTT
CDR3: CASGRDPNEKLFF

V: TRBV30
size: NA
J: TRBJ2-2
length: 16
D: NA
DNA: TGTGCCTGGAGTAGACTCCCACTGACGAACACCGGGGAGCTGTTTTTT
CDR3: CAWSRLPLTNTGELFF

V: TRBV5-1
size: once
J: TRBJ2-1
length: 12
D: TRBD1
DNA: TGCGCCAGCAGTTCCGGGACAGGGAATCCATTCTTC
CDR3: CASSSGTGNPFF

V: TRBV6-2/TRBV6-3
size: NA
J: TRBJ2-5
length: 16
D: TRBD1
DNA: TGTGCCAGCAGTCAAGGCGGAGGACAGGGGGAAGAGACCCAGTACTTC
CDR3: CASSQGGGQGEETQYF

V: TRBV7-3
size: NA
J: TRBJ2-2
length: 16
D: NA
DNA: TGTGCCAGCAGCTTAATTAGCGGAGGGGACACCGGGGAGCTGTTTTTT
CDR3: CASSLISGGDTGELFF

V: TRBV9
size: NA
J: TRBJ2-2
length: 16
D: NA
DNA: TGTGCCAGCAGCGTAGACCCAGGGGTAATCACCGGGGAGCTGTTTTTT
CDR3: CASSVDPGVITGELFF

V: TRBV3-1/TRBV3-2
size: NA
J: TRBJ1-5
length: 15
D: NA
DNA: TGTGCCAGCAGCCAAGACCCTCTTTCAGGACAGCCCCAGCATTTT
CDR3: CASSQDPLSGQPQHF

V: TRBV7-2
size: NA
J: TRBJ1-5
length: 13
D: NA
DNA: TGTGCCAGCAGCTTTCAGGGAGGCCAGCCCCAGCATTTT
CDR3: CASSFQGGQPQHF

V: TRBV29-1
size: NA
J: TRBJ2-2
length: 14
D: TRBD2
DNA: TGCAGCGTTGGGGGACTATTAAACACCGGGGAGCTGTTTTTT
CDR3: CSVGGLLNTGELFF

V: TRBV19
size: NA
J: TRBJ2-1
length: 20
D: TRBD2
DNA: TGTGCCAGTAGCCGACACGGGACTAGCGGGGGGTCCTTGGGAAGTAATGAGCAGTTCTTC
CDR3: CASSRHGTSGGSLGSNEQFF

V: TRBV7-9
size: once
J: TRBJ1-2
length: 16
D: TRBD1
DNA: TGTGCCAGCAGCCCTGGGGGACAGGCGGCAGGTAGTGGCTACACCTTC
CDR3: CASSPGGQAAGSGYTF

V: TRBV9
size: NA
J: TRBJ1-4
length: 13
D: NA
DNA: TGTGCCAGCAGCGCCGGGATTAATGAAAAACTGTTTTTT
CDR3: CASSAGINEKLFF

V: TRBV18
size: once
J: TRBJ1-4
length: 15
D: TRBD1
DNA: TGTGCCAGCTCAGCGACTCAGGGGGCGGGTGAAAAACTGTTTTTT
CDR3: CASSATQGAGEKLFF

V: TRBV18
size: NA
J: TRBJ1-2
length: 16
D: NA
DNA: TGTGCCAGCTCACCCACGGGACCTCCGGGGGACTATGGCTACACCTTC
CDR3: CASSPTGPPGDYGYTF

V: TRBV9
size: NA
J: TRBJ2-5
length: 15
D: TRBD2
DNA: TGTGCCAGCAGCGTAGGACTAGCGATTGGAGAGACCCAGTACTTC
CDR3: CASSVGLAIGETQYF

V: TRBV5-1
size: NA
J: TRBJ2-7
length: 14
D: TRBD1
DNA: TGCGCCAGCAGCCTTGGGACAGGCAACACCGAGCAGTACTTC
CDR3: CASSLGTGNTEQYF

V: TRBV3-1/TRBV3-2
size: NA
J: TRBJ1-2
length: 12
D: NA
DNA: TGTGCCAGCAGCCAAGACATCTATGGCTACACCTTC
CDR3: CASSQDIYGYTF

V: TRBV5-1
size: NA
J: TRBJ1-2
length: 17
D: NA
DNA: TGCGCCAGCAGCTTGGGGACACGGGGGTCGGACAACTATGGCTACACCTTC
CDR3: CASSLGTRGSDNYGYTF

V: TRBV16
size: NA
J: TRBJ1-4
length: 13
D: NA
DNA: TGTGCCAGCAGCCAATACGGGAATGAAAAACTGTTTTTT
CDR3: CASSQYGNEKLFF

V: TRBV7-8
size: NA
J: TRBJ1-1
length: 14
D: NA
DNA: TGTGCCAGCAGCTTAGAACAGGGAGAGGTTGAAGCTTTCTTT
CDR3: CASSLEQGEVEAFF

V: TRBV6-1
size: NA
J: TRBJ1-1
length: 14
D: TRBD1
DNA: TGTGCCAGCACCTATCCAGGGGGGAACACTGAAGCTTTCTTT
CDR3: CASTYPGGNTEAFF

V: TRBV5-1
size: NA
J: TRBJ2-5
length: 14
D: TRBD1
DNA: TGCGCCAGCAGCCCAGGACAGGGTGGGGAGACCCAGTACTTC
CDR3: CASSPGQGGETQYF

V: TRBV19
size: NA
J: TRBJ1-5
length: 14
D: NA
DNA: TGTGCCAGTAGTATTCAGGGATCGGACGGGCCCCAGCATTTT
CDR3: CASSIQGSDGPQHF

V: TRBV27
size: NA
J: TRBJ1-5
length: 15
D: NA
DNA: TGTGCCAGCAGTTTAGAGGGTTTCGGGAATCAGCCCCAGCATTTT
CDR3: CASSLEGFGNQPQHF

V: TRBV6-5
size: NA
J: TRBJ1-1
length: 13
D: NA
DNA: TGTGCCAGCAGTTCTCCCGGGACATTCACAGCTTTCTTT
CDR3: CASSSPGTFTAFF